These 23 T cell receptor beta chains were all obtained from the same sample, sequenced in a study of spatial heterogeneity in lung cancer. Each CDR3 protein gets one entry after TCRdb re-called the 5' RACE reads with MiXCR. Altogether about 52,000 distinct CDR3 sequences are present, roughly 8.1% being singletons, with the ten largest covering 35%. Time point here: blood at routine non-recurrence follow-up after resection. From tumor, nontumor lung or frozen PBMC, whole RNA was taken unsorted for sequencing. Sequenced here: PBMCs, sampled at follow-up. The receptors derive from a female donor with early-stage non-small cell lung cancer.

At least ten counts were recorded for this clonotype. The DNA for the CDR3 is TGTGCCAGCAGTTTCGGAGGGGCTTCCTACAATGAGCAGTTCTTC. This sequence encodes CASSFGGASYNEQFF. V is TRBV6-5 and J is TRBJ2-1, with a tentative D call TRBD2 (6 bases). Per the germline V gene, CDR1 is MNHEY and CDR2 is SVGAGI. Deletions cut 4 bases from V and 1 base from J, with 11 bases between. The length of the CDR3 is 15 residues.

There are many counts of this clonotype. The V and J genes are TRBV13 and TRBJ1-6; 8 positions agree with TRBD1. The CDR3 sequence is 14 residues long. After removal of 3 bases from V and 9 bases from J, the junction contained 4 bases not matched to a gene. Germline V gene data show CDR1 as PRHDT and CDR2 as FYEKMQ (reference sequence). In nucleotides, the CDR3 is TGTGCCAGCAGCTTGACAGGGGTTGGTTCACCCCTCCACTTT. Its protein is CASSLTGVGSPLHF.

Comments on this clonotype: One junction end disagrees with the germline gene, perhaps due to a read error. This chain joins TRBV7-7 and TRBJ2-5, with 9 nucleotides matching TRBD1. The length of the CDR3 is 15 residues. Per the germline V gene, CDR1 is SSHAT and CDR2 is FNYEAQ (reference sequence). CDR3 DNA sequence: TGTGCTAGCAGCTCCGGGACAGGGATCGGAGAGACCCAGTACTTC. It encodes CASSSGTGIGETQYF. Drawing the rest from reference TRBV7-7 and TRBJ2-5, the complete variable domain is GAGVSQSPRYKVTKRGQDVTLRCDPISSHATLYWYQQALGQGPEFLTYFNYEAQPDKSGLPSDRFSAERPEGSISTLTIQRTEQRDSAMYRCASSSGTGIGETQYFGPGTRLLVL.

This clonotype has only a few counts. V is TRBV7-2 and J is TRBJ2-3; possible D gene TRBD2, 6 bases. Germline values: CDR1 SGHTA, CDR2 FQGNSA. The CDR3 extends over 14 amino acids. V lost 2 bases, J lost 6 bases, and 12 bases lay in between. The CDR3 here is CASSLWRGGDTQYF. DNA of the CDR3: TGTGCCAGCAGCTTATGGCGGGGCGGGGATACGCAGTATTTT.

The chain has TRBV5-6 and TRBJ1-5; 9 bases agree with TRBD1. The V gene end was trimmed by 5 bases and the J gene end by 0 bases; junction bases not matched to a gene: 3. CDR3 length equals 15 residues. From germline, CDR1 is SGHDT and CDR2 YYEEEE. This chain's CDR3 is CASRQGQGSNQPQHF. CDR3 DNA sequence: TGTGCCAGCAGACAGGGACAGGGTAGCAATCAGCCCCAGCATTTT.

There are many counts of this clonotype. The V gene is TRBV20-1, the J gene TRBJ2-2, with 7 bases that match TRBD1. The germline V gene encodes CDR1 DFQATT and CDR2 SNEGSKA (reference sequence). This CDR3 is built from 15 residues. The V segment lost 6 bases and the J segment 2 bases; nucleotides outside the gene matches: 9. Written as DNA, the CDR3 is TGCAGTGCCCCCTTAAGACAGGGAAACACCGGGGAGCTGTTTTTT. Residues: CSAPLRQGNTGELFF.

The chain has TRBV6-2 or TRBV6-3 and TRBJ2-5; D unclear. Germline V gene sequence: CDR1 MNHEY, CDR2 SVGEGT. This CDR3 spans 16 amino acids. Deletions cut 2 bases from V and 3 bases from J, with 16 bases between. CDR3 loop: CASSYRAGFGEETQYF. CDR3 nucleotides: TGTGCCAGCAGTTACCGCGCCGGGTTTGGTGAAGAGACCCAGTACTTC.

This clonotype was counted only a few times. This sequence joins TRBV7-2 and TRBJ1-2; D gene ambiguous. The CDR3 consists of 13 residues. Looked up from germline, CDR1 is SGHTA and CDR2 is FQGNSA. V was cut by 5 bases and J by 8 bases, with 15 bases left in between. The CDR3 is CASSPPAGGGYTF. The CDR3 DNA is TGTGCCAGCAGCCCCCCGGCAGGTGGGGGCTACACCTTC.

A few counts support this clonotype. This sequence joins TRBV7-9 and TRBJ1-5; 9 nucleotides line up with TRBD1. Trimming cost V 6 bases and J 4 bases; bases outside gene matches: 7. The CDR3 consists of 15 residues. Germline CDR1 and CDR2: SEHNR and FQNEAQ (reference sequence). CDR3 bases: TGTGCCAGCAGTTCTACAGGGGGCGCGAATCAGCCCCAGCATTTT. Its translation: CASSSTGGANQPQHF. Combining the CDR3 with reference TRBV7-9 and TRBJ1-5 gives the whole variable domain DTGVSQNPRHKITKRGQNVTFRCDPISEHNRLYWYRQTLGQGPEFLTYFQNEAQLEKSRLLSDRFSAERPKGSFSTLEIQRTEQGDSAMYLCASSSTGGANQPQHFGDGTRLSIL.

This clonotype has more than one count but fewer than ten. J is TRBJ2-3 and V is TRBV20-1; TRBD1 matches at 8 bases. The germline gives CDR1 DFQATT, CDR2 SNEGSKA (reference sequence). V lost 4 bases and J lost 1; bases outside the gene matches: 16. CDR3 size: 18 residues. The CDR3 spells CSAKIRQGAEWGTDTQYF. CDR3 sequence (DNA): TGCAGTGCTAAGATACGGCAGGGGGCTGAATGGGGCACAGATACGCAGTATTTT.

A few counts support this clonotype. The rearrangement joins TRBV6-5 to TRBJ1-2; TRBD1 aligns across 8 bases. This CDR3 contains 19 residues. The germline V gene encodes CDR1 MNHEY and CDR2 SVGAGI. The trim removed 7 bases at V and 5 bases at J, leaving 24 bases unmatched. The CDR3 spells CASTYTRGRNKAHGYGYTF. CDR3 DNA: TGTGCCAGCACCTACACCAGGGGGCGGAATAAGGCTCACGGGTATGGCTACACCTTC.

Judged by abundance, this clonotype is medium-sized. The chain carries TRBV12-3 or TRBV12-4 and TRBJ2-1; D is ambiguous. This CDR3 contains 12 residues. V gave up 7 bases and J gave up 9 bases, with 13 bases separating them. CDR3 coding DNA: TGTGCCAGCAACACACTTACGAGTGAGCAGTTCTTC. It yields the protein CASNTLTSEQFF.

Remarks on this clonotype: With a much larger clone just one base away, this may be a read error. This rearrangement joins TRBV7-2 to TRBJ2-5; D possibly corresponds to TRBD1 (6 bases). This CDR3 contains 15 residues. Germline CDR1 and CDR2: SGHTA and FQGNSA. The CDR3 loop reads CASSFLGALQVTQYF. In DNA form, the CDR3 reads TGTGCCAGCAGCTTTTTGGGGGCCCTACAAGTGACCCAGTACTTC.

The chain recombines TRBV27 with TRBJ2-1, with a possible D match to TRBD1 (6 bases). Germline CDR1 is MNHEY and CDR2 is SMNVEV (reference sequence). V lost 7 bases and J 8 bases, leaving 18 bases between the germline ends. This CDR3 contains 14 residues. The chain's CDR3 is CASIRQGGSDEQFF. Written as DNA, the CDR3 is TGTGCCAGCATTCGCCAAGGGGGTAGTGATGAGCAGTTCTTC.

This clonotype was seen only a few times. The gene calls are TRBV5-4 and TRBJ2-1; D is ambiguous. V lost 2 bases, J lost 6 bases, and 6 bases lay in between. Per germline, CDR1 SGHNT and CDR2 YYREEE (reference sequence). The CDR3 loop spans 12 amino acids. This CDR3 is CASSLFVNEQFF. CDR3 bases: TGTGCCAGCAGCTTATTCGTCAATGAGCAGTTCTTC. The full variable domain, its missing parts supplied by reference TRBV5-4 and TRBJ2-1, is ETGVTQSPTHLIKTRGQQVTLRCSSQSGHNTVSWYQQALGQGPQFIFQYYREEENGRGNFPPRFSGLQFPNYSSELNVNALELDDSALYLCASSLFVNEQFFGPGTRLTVL.

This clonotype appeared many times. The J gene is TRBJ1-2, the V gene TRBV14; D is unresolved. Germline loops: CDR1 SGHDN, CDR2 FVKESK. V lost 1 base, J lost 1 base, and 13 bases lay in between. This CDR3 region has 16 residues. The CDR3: CASSQVLGGYNYGYTF. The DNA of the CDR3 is TGTGCCAGCAGCCAAGTTTTAGGAGGGTATAACTATGGCTACACCTTC.

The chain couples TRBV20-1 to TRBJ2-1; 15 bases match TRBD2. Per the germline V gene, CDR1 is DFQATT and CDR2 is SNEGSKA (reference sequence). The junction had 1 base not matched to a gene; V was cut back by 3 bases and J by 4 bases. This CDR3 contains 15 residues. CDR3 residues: CSARGLAGGYNEQFF. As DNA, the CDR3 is TGCAGTGCTAGGGGACTAGCGGGGGGTTACAATGAGCAGTTCTTC.

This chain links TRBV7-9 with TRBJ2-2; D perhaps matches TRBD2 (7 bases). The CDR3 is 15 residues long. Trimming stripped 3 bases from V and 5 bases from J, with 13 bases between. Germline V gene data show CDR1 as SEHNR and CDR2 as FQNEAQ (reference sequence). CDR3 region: CASSFPGGRTGELFF. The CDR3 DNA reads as TGTGCCAGCAGCTTCCCGGGGGGCCGTACCGGGGAGCTGTTTTTT.

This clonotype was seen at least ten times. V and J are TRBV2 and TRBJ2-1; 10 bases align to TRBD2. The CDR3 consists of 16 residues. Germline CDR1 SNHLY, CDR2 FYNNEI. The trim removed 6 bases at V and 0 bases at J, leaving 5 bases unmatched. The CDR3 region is CASRGTSESSYNEQFF. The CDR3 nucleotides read TGTGCCAGCAGAGGGACTAGCGAGAGCTCCTACAATGAGCAGTTCTTC.

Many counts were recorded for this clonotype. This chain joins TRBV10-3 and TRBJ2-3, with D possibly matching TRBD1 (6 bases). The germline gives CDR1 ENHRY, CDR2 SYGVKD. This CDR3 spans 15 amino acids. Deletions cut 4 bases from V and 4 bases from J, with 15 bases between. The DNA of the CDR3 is TGTGCCATCAGTGTCAGCCAGGGGATCGCAGATACGCAGTATTTT. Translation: CAISVSQGIADTQYF.

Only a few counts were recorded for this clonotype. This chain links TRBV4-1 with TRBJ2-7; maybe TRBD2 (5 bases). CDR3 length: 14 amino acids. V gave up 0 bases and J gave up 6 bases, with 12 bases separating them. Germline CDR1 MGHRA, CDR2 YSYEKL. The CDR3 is CASSQDSGTLEQYF. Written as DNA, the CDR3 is TGCGCCAGCAGCCAAGACAGCGGCACCCTCGAGCAGTACTTC.

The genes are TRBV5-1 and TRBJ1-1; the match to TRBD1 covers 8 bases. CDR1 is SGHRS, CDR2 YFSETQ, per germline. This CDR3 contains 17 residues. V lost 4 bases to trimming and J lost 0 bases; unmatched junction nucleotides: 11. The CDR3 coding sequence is TGCGCCAGCAGCGTTTCCGGGACAGGTTTCATGAACACTGAAGCTTTCTTT. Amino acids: CASSVSGTGFMNTEAFF. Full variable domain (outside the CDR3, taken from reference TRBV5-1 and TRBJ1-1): KAGVTQTPRYLIKTRGQQVTLSCSPISGHRSVSWYQQTPGQGLQFLFEYFSETQRNKGNFPGRFSGRQFSNSRSEMNVSTLELGDSALYLCASSVSGTGFMNTEAFFGQGTRLTVV.

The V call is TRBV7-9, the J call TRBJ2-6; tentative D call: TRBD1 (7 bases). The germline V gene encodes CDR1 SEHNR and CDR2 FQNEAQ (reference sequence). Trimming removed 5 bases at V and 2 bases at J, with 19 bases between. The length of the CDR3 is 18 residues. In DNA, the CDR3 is TGTGCCAGCAGCCGTTGGCAGGGGGGTGCGGCTGGGGCCAACGTCCTGACTTTC. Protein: CASSRWQGGAAGANVLTF.